This record looks at one TCR beta chain sequence and its context. Its antigen is not identified. CD45RO-negative, CCR7-selected cells formed the naive CD8 fraction, which excluded terminally differentiated effector memory CD45RA+ cells. Sorted-subset replicate PCR reactions were performed with around 200 ng DNA, corresponding to about 32,000 T cell genomes. TCRdb's table, derived via immunoSEQ multiplex PCR, lists solely in-frame clones and lacks some. Of about 2 million clones in the sample, 85% to 95% are singletons; the top ten hold about 1.1%. This sample was taken from a study of shared clonotypes between healthy human individuals. Study overall: Donors had three CD4 naive, three CD4 memory, two CD8 naive and one CD8 memory plate apiece. Study results and caveats: The researchers took only blood, and tissue repertoires probably look different. When naive CD4 clonotypes were compared across a few donors, approximately 5% were shared.

Sequencing input: naive CD8+ T cells sorted from blood. The receptor comes from a man aged 18 to 30 in good health.

The CDR3 region is CASSIRDYQETQYF. CDR3 nucleotides: TGTGCCAGTAGTATACGGGACTACCAAGAGACCCAGTACTTC. V usage is TRBV19 and J usage is TRBJ2-5; TRBD2 is a possible D gene (6 bases). In germline, CDR1 is LNHDA, CDR2 SQIVND (reference sequence). The CDR3 extends over 14 amino acids. V was trimmed by 2 bases and J by 0 bases, leaving 7 bases between them. The full variable domain, with the rest looked up from reference TRBV19 and TRBJ2-5, is DGGITQSPKYLFRKEGQNVTLSCEQNLNHDAMYWYRQDPGQGLRLIYYSQIVNDFQKGDIAEGYSVSREKKESFPLTVTSAQKNPTAFYLCASSIRDYQETQYFGPGTRLLVL.